This T cell receptor (beta chain) was captured in a study of blood T cell repertoires in COVID-19. Study overall: Acute-phase and convalescent COVID-19 samples originated in the United States, Italy and Spain. In each case, the material was cDNA or gDNA derived from T cells, B-cell-depleted T cells, or PBMCs.

Germline V gene lookup returns CDR1 MGHRA and CDR2 YSYEKL. The V end was cut by 2 bases, the J end by 0 bases, with 11 bases between. The CDR3 contains 17 residues. Authors' data handling: Amplification of reference gene primers was used by the study to estimate nucleated cell counts. Sequencing was performed with immunoSEQ multiplex PCR; in TCRdb, only in-frame clones are kept and a portion is missing. That table gives V, J and clone size, and the DNA gave D and trimming. Counted here are approximately 190,000 clones, 90% occurring once; the ten biggest clones make up about 0.54%. The sample consisted of peripheral blood. The TCR comes from a man in his forties or fifties with acute or convalescent COVID-19. The J gene is TRBJ2-6, the V gene TRBV4-1, with a possible D match to TRBD1 (5 bases). The CDR3 region has the DNA TGCGCCAGCAGCCAATTGACAGCCAACTCTGGGGCCAACGTCCTGACTTTC. Protein sequence: CASSQLTANSGANVLTF.